Below, one T cell receptor (beta chain) is given with its context. In the source study's methods: Quantification of nucleated cells was approximated via reference gene primer amplification. Libraries were prepared by immunoSEQ multiplex PCR; TCRdb keeps only in-frame clonotypes and omits some of them. The DNA was the basis for D and trimming; V, J and clone size are from that table. The sample consists of more than 200,000 clones, roughly 90% of them appearing once. Per the germline V gene, CDR1 is SGHKS and CDR2 is YYEKEE (reference sequence). V lost 7 bases, J lost 8 bases, and 12 bases stayed unmatched. This CDR3 has 14 amino acids. The entry originates in a study of blood T cell repertoires in COVID-19. Study-wide context: From the United States, Italy and Spain came samples of acute and convalescent COVID-19. PBMCs, B-cell-depleted T cells, or T cells provided the cDNA or gDNA that made up the material.

Sequenced material: peripheral blood. The source is a woman in her thirties or forties who had recovered from COVID-19. The genes are TRBV5-5 and TRBJ2-1, with 7 bases aligning to TRBD2. CDR3 amino acids: CASSPMSGIDEQFF. CDR3 bases: TGTGCCAGCTCCCCGATGAGCGGGATCGATGAGCAGTTCTTC. The whole variable domain, filled in from reference TRBV5-5 and TRBJ2-1, reads DAGVTQSPTHLIKTRGQQVTLRCSPISGHKSVSWYQQVLGQGPQFIFQYYEKEERGRGNFPDRFSARQFPNYSSELNVNALLLGDSALYLCASSPMSGIDEQFFGPGTRLTVL.